This T cell receptor beta chain was observed in a study of shared clonotypes between healthy human individuals. Notes on the study in general: Rarefaction exposed incomplete sorted-subset sequencing despite large depth.

The CDR3 has 13 residues. V was clipped by 5 bases and J by 0 bases, with 8 bases between them. The germline V gene encodes CDR1 SGHRS and CDR2 YFSETQ. Approximately 30,000 T cell genomes (approximately 0.2 ug DNA) went into each sorted-subset replicate. As handled by the study authors: There were no quality scores in the junction-only immunoSEQ sequences, so filtering differed. The assay was immunoSEQ multiplex PCR, and TCRdb's table has in-frame clones only and misses some. V, J and clone size derive from that table, while D and trimming were established from the DNA sequence. This repertoire shows roughly 1,100,000 clones, more than 65% found once; its top ten account for approximately 1.5%. This clone was recorded a few times. Its specificity is unknown.

Material: memory CD4+ T cells sorted from blood. Described subset: CD45RA-negative fraction. This clonotype was obtained from a man between 18 and 29 years old in good health. The V and J genes are TRBV5-1 and TRBJ1-1; D uncertain. In nucleotides, the CDR3 is TGCGCCAGCAGGAGGGAAGTGAACACTGAAGCTTTCTTT. Residues: CASRREVNTEAFF.